This entry is about one TCR beta chain. Its matching antigen is unknown. The V gene's germline CDR1 is SGHDT and CDR2 YYEEEE. The CDR3 has 14 amino acids. The V and J ends lost 4 bases and 1 base respectively, with 12 bases between them. This entry comes from a study of T-cell memory formation after mild COVID-19. Study in general: TCR clusters were mostly donor specific. Study-level results: Second-wave clones that peaked on day 37 lacked confirmed SARS-CoV-2 specificity. Within pre-infection memory, some responding clones were found, suggesting cross-reactive memory joined. The main location of contracting CD4+ clones was CM and EM, and that of contracting CD8+ clones was EMRA.

MiXCR, run by TCRdb on the 5' RACE reads, gives a single entry per CDR3 protein. The sample lists tens of thousands of distinct CDR3 sequences; approximately 13% were seen once. The sequence was obtained from an adult woman who had mild COVID-19 (a few samples of this study predate the infection). Cell type and time point are not known. Input material: PBMCs or a T cell subset sorted from them (not recorded which). The chain links TRBV5-6 to TRBJ2-7; D is perhaps TRBD1 (6 bases). In DNA form, the CDR3 reads TGTGCCAGCAGCCCTGGGGGCAGATCCTACGAGCAGTACTTC. This encodes CASSPGGRSYEQYF.